The entry below describes one T cell receptor (beta chain). Its specificity is unknown. Sequencing was performed with immunoSEQ multiplex PCR; in TCRdb, only in-frame clones are kept and a portion is missing. Here the sample spans around 2.3 million clones, almost 96% being singletons. This entry belongs to a study of shared clonotypes between healthy human individuals. Turning to the study itself: The study used three CD4 naive, three CD4 memory, two CD8 naive and one CD8 memory plate per donor.

Trimming cost V 5 bases and J 14 bases; bases outside gene matches: 9. Per the germline V gene, CDR1 is MNHEY and CDR2 is SVGAGI. CDR3 length: 13 residues. Findings and caveats of the study: Even with large depth, rarefaction showed that sorted-subset sequencing was incomplete.

V usage is TRBV6-5 and J usage is TRBJ2-1; 10 bases align to TRBD2. The sequence was collected from a man aged 18 to 30 in good health. The sample comprised naive CD4+ T cells sorted from blood. Subset denoted: CD45RA+ positively selected. The CDR3 DNA is TGTGCCAGCAGTAGGAAGAGCGGGACTAGCGAGTTCTTC. Its translation is CASSRKSGTSEFF.